The clone carrying this TCR beta chain was detected many times. The CDR3 is 16 amino acids. Between the trimmed V and J ends, which lost 6 bases and 1 base, there was a span of 16 bases. CDR1 is MNHEY, CDR2 SVGEGT, per germline. This entry comes from a study of blood T cell repertoires in COVID-19. Study-level background: Spain, Italy and the United States supplied samples that represented acute and convalescent COVID-19. Nucleic acid was either cDNA or gDNA, and it came from T cells, B-cell-depleted T cells, or PBMCs.

Original processing notes: Reference gene primer amplification gave estimated nucleated cell counts. Repertoires were generated with immunoSEQ multiplex PCR, while TCRdb's copy carries only in-frame clones and drops some. D and trimming come from the DNA, and the V and J calls and clone size come from that table. The sample has more than 65,000 clones; roughly 77% are singletons. Sequenced material: peripheral blood. The receptor was derived from a woman aged 70-85 years with acute or convalescent COVID-19. V gene TRBV6-2 or TRBV6-3 combines with J gene TRBJ1-5; tentative D call: TRBD1 (6 bases). CDR3 residues: CASSYGGGLSNQPQHF. CDR3 sequence (DNA): TGTGCCAGCAGCTATGGGGGGGGGCTAAGCAATCAGCCCCAGCATTTT.